This TCR beta chain was found in a study of blood T cell repertoires in COVID-19. In the study overall: Both acute and convalescent COVID-19 samples were obtained from the United States, Italy and Spain. Sources were T cells, B-cell-depleted T cells, or PBMCs; the material itself was cDNA or gDNA.

The CDR3 length is 13 residues. V lost 4 bases, J lost 3 bases, and 11 bases lay in between. Germline-derived CDR1 and CDR2 are SGHRS and YFSETQ. Libraries were prepared by immunoSEQ multiplex PCR; TCRdb keeps only in-frame clonotypes and omits some of them. The table has 150,000 to 200,000 clones, almost 80% seen once. The sequencing input was peripheral blood. The clonotype was recovered from a man between 60 and 70 years old with active or convalescent COVID-19. The chain employs TRBV5-1 and TRBJ2-7, with D possibly TRBD1 on 6 matching bases. The CDR3 protein is CASSLEDSYEQYF. In DNA form, the CDR3 reads TGCGCCAGCAGCCTAGAGGACAGCTACGAGCAGTACTTC.